Here is one T cell receptor beta chain with its context. It has no known antigen specificity. Base qualities are not at hand, and no much larger clone is one base apart. These data come from a study of T cell changes during pregnancy in multiple sclerosis (dated 2019 in TCRdb). Looking at the study overall: The study examined how the T cell repertoire changed over the course of pregnancy in women with multiple sclerosis.

CDR1 is given as SGHVS and CDR2 as FQNEAQ, both from the germline V gene. From the cysteine up to the phenylalanine, the CDR3 has a length of 15 residues. Left in the record is the CDR3 DNA by itself, 45 bases read in frame from the first base. The germline V end is reduced by 4 bases and the J end by 1 base; junction bases left unmatched: 5. The protocol used for the library was the immunoSEQ multiplex PCR assay. Not all clones reach the TCRdb copy of this immuneACCESS table, which keeps in-frame sequences only. Checked studies attribute under half of the gap to unresolved V genes and leave the rest unexplained. The sample profile shows approximately 88,000 clones; around 92% of them were found once. Roughly 3% of the sample comes from the top ten.

Here the chain combines TRBV7-8 and TRBJ2-7; 9 bases in the junction line up with TRBD2. The sample in question was peripheral blood, obtained in the first trimester of pregnancy. The receptor comes from a female donor with multiple sclerosis, enrolled in a pregnancy study. The CDR3 in this case is CASSSGTSRSYEQYF. DNA sequence: TGTGCCAGCAGCTCCGGGACTAGCCGTTCCTACGAGCAGTACTTC.